The 14 T cell receptor beta chains below were found in one sample sequenced in a study of T cells in Graves' hyperthyroidism and ophthalmopathy (dated by TCRdb to between 2017 and 2020). To prepare the library, multiplex PCR was applied. The sequencer listed for this sample is Illumina HiSeq 2000. Amplification of TCR beta CDR3 regions was carried out from RNA transcripts. The first round of RT-PCR for the TCR CDR3 was performed with the HTBI primer set and the Qiagen OneStep RT-PCR kit. TCRdb itself trimmed the public reads at Q25 with fastp, ran MiXCR and retained productive beta chains. Identical CDR3 protein sequences are pooled into one entry, listed with their most common genes and DNA. The sample records about 570,000 distinct CDR3 sequences, just over 45% of which are singletons. Together, the top ten hold around 20% of the sample. The sequenced material came from peripheral blood or thyroid tissue (not recorded which). Receptors were obtained from an adult woman with Graves' disease, either hyperthyroidism or ophthalmopathy (not recorded which).

V is TRBV6-6 and J is TRBJ1-1; D uncertain. The CDR3 has 12 amino acids. Looked up from germline, CDR1 is MNHNY and CDR2 is SVGAGI (reference sequence). Between the trimmed V and J ends, which lost 2 bases and 5 bases, there was a span of 6 bases. CDR3 coding DNA: TGTGCCAGCAGTTACGTAGAAACTGAAGCTTTCTTT. Translating gives CASSYVETEAFF.

This clonotype was counted ten times or more. CDR3 residues: CASSPSSPGWTSFAEQYF. The DNA of the CDR3 is TGTGCCAGCAGCCCGTCGTCCCCCGGGTGGACTAGCTTTGCCGAGCAGTACTTC. V usage is TRBV7-2 and J usage is TRBJ2-7; 8 bases are shared with TRBD2. The CDR3 sequence is 18 residues long. J was trimmed by 6 bases and V by 5 bases; bases with no gene match: 21. Germline lookup yields CDR1 SGHTA and CDR2 FQGNSA.

The chain links TRBV15 to TRBJ1-1; no clear D. The CDR3 spans 15 residues. Germline CDR1 LNHNV, CDR2 YYDKDF (reference sequence). V lost 0 bases to trimming and J lost 4 bases, with 12 bases between them. The CDR3: CATSREATVSTEAFF. CDR3 in DNA: TGTGCCACCAGCAGAGAGGCTACTGTATCCACTGAAGCTTTCTTT.

This clonotype has at least ten counts. The chain combines TRBV9 with TRBJ2-7, with TRBD2 identical over 11 bases. Trimming removed 2 bases from V and 3 bases from J; junction bases left unmatched: 7. This CDR3 is 16 amino acids long. Germline V gene sequence: CDR1 SGDLS, CDR2 YYNGEE. The chain's CDR3 is CASSVGTSGEGYEQYF. The CDR3 coding sequence is TGTGCCAGCAGCGTTGGGACTAGCGGTGAAGGCTACGAGCAGTACTTC.

V is TRBV29-1 and J is TRBJ1-2, with no clear D. The CDR3 is made up of 12 amino acids. V gave up 1 base and J gave up 3 bases, with 6 bases separating them. Per germline, CDR1 SQVTM and CDR2 ANQGSEA. The CDR3 coding sequence is TGCAGCGTTGAAGTCAGTGACTATGGCTACACCTTC. This codes for CSVEVSDYGYTF.

Many counts were recorded for this clonotype. The chain is built from TRBV6-1 and TRBJ2-6; D unclear. CDR3 length: 15 residues. CDR1 is MNHNS and CDR2 is SASEGT in the germline V gene. V was cut by 1 base and J by 0 bases, with 4 bases left in between. The CDR3 loop reads CASSEGGSGANVLTF. Written as DNA, the CDR3 is TGTGCCAGCAGTGAAGGAGGCTCTGGGGCCAACGTCCTGACTTTC.

This clonotype has ten or more counts. V is TRBV4-1 and J is TRBJ2-2; either TRBD1 or TRBD2 may supply D (5 bases each). The V gene lost 2 bases and the J gene lost 2 bases, with 15 bases spanning the gap. The CDR3 totals 17 residues. Germline CDR1 reads MGHRA; CDR2 reads YSYEKL. For the CDR3, the DNA is TGCGCCAGCAGCCAACCGGGACGACGAGTCAACACCGGGGAGCTGTTTTTT. Its protein product is CASSQPGRRVNTGELFF.

In the case of this clonotype: The CDR3 does not end in the conserved phenylalanine or tryptophan, so this is likely a read error. It is unclear where the CDR3 begins or ends on the DNA, so no DNA is shown, and the CDR3 is as TCRdb lists it. The V and J genes are TRBV5-4 and TRBJ1-5. Germline CDR1 is SGHNT and CDR2 is YYREEE (reference sequence). The CDR3 has 8 residues if both end residues are counted. Here the CDR3 reads CASSSQKE.

This chain links TRBV12-3 or TRBV12-4 with TRBJ2-5; D is undetermined. The V end lost 6 bases, the J end lost 8 bases, and 4 bases lay between the germline ends. The CDR3 extends over 9 amino acids. The CDR3 region is CASRSTQYF. Written as DNA, the CDR3 is TGTGCCAGCAGGAGTACCCAGTACTTC.

The rearrangement joins TRBV24-1 to TRBJ1-1; D gene ambiguous. This CDR3 has 12 residues. Germline V gene sequence: CDR1 KGHDR, CDR2 SFDVKD. The CDR3 nucleotides read TGTGCTCCGGACGGAGCGAACACTGAAGCTTTCTTT. This sequence encodes CAPDGANTEAFF.

The chain is built from TRBV28 and TRBJ1-3; unclear D gene. This CDR3 is 15 amino acids long. V lost 3 bases to trimming and J lost 7 bases, with 16 bases between them. Germline-derived CDR1 and CDR2 are MDHEN and SYDVKM. In DNA, the CDR3 is TGTGCCAGCAGTTTTGTCGGGAGTTCGGCTAACACCATATATTTT. Translated, it gives CASSFVGSSANTIYF.

The rearrangement joins TRBV12-3 or TRBV12-4 to TRBJ2-6; a possible D gene is TRBD1 (5 bases). The CDR3 sequence is 15 residues long. The ends were cut back, 2 bases at V and 4 bases at J, with 9 bases in the middle. The CDR3 loop reads CASSLRGQGANVLTF. The CDR3 DNA reads as TGTGCCAGCAGTTTAAGGGGTCAAGGGGCCAACGTCCTGACTTTC.

The rearrangement uses TRBV20-1 and TRBJ1-1, with a weak D call TRBD1 (5 bases). Trimming stripped 7 bases from V and 1 base from J, with 19 bases between. The CDR3 totals 15 residues. Germline V gene data show CDR1 as DFQATT and CDR2 as SNEGSKA (reference sequence). The CDR3 DNA is TGCAGTGTGCCCGATCGGTTTGGGGGGAACACTGAAGCTTTCTTT. Translating gives CSVPDRFGGNTEAFF.

This clonotype was picked up a small number of times. V gene TRBV5-1 combines with J gene TRBJ2-2; 8 bases match TRBD1. The CDR3 runs to 16 residues. In germline, CDR1 is SGHRS, CDR2 YFSETQ. Trimming at V came to 0 bases and at J to 6 bases, leaving 7 bases not matched to a gene. CDR3 in amino acids: CASSLAGTGGAGELFF. DNA for the CDR3: TGCGCCAGCAGCTTGGCCGGAACAGGGGGAGCCGGGGAGCTGTTTTTT.